These 26 T cell receptor beta chains were all obtained from the same sample, sequenced in a study of cytomegalovirus exposure and HLA in healthy donors. In the PCR, 60 Vbeta and 13 Jbeta primers were used. Sequenced by immunoSEQ multiplex PCR; TCRdb stores in-frame clones only, minus some. The sample shows hundreds of thousands of clones, 70% to 85% of them seen only once. What was sequenced was PBMCs. These receptors all come from a male donor in good health and CMV-seronegative.

In this sample, this clone turned up once. The chain combines TRBV19 with TRBJ2-1; 12 nucleotides agree with TRBD1. The CDR3 is 14 amino acids. The V gene's germline CDR1 is LNHDA and CDR2 SQIVND (reference sequence). V dropped 8 bases and J dropped 7; count of bases not matched to a gene: 6. This CDR3 is CASGWGQGANEQFF. For the CDR3, the DNA is TGTGCCAGTGGGTGGGGACAGGGGGCAAATGAGCAGTTCTTC.

V is TRBV6-1 and J is TRBJ2-3, with 10 nucleotides matching TRBD2. The CDR3 loop spans 19 amino acids. The germline CDR1 and CDR2 sequences are MNHNS and SASEGT. After removal of 4 bases from V and 0 bases from J, the junction contained 13 bases not matched to a gene. CDR3 coding DNA: TGTGCCAGCAGTGCTCTAGCGGGAGTTTCTCGAGACAGCACAGATACGCAGTATTTT. This codes for CASSALAGVSRDSTDTQYF.

V usage is TRBV11-3 and J usage is TRBJ2-2; D uncertain. CDR3 length: 14 residues. V was cut by 5 bases and J by 5 bases, with 12 bases left in between. Germline CDR1 and CDR2: SGHNT and YENEEA. The CDR3, as DNA: TGTGCCAGCAGCCTACGCGGAAGTACCGGGGAGCTGTTTTTT. Amino acids: CASSLRGSTGELFF.

This clone was observed a few times. The chain employs TRBV5-1 and TRBJ2-2, with TRBD2 as a possible D gene (7 bases). Germline values: CDR1 SGHRS, CDR2 YFSETQ. The V and J ends lost 2 bases and 6 bases respectively, with 20 bases between them. This CDR3 is built from 17 residues. The CDR3 DNA follows: TGCGCCAGCAGCTTATCGGGGGGCGCAGATTTATCCGGGGAGCTGTTTTTT. Its protein is CASSLSGGADLSGELFF.

This chain links TRBV15 with TRBJ2-4; tentative D call: TRBD1 (5 bases). V was cut by 6 bases and J by 0 bases, with 15 bases left in between. CDR1 is LNHNV and CDR2 is YYDKDF in the germline V gene (reference sequence). CDR3 length equals 16 residues. As DNA, the CDR3 is TGTGCCACCAGGAGCTGGGGCAGTGAAGCCAAAAACATTCAGTACTTC. Translated, it gives CATRSWGSEAKNIQYF.

The chain links TRBV2 to TRBJ2-3; no clear D gene. The CDR3 consists of 12 residues. Germline assignment: CDR1 SNHLY and CDR2 FYNNEI. The V gene lost 6 bases and the J gene lost 2 bases, with 6 bases spanning the gap. CDR3 DNA: TGTGCCAGCAGCCAAAACACAGATACGCAGTATTTT. It codes for CASSQNTDTQYF.

The chain has TRBV5-5 and TRBJ1-1; D gene unclear. V was shortened by 5 bases and J by 1 base, with 9 bases between the two germline ends. Germline V gene data show CDR1 as SGHKS and CDR2 as YYEKEE (reference sequence). CDR3 length: 13 amino acids. The CDR3 here is CASSQIPNTEAFF. The CDR3, as DNA: TGTGCCAGCAGTCAAATTCCGAACACTGAAGCTTTCTTT. The complete variable domain, with remaining parts taken from reference TRBV5-5 and TRBJ1-1, reads DAGVTQSPTHLIKTRGQQVTLRCSPISGHKSVSWYQQVLGQGPQFIFQYYEKEERGRGNFPDRFSARQFPNYSSELNVNALLLGDSALYLCASSQIPNTEAFFGQGTRLTVV.

The chain couples TRBV21-1 to TRBJ1-5; TRBD1 is the table's D call and was not checked against the DNA. TRBV21-1 is marked as a pseudogene. The CDR3 is made up of 16 amino acids. The CDR3 DNA sequence: TGTGCCAGCAGCAAAGACGGACAGGGCATGAATCAGCCCCAGCATTTT. It codes for CASSKDGQGMNQPQHF.

The J gene is TRBJ2-7, the V gene TRBV5-8, with 7 bases matching TRBD1. V shed 4 bases and J 4 bases; nucleotides not matched to a gene: 5. The CDR3 consists of 13 residues. Germline loops: CDR1 SGHTS, CDR2 YDEGEE. CDR3 protein: CASSPTGLYEQYF. Written as DNA, the CDR3 is TGTGCCAGCAGCCCGACAGGGTTGTACGAGCAGTACTTC.

This clone has just one count. The genes are TRBV7-9 and TRBJ2-3, with 7 bases lining up with TRBD2. J was trimmed by 1 base and V by 4 bases; bases with no gene match: 8. The CDR3 length is 16 residues. The germline V gene has CDR1 SEHNR and CDR2 FQNEAQ (reference sequence). The CDR3 DNA reads TGTGCCAGCAGCTCGCTTGGGCTAGCGGGCACAGATACGCAGTATTTT. Translated, it gives CASSSLGLAGTDTQYF.

V gene TRBV27 combines with J gene TRBJ2-2; 7 positions agree with TRBD2. Trimming at V came to 7 bases and at J to 3 bases, leaving 8 bases not matched to a gene. This CDR3 spans 15 amino acids. The germline gives CDR1 MNHEY, CDR2 SMNVEV (reference sequence). The CDR3 bases are TGTGCCAGCAATCTTGTTCTAGCGGACACCGGGGAGCTGTTTTTT. Encoded protein: CASNLVLADTGELFF.

This clone has a handful of counts. The gene calls are TRBV15 and TRBJ1-1, with D maybe TRBD1 (5 bases). The CDR3 length is 15 residues. Germline loops: CDR1 LNHNV, CDR2 YYDKDF (reference sequence). The germline V and J ends were trimmed by 1 base and 1 base, with 10 bases remaining between them. The CDR3 DNA sequence: TGTGCCACCAGCAGAGGGGGGACTACGAACACTGAAGCTTTCTTT. This sequence encodes CATSRGGTTNTEAFF.

The chain joins TRBV9 to TRBJ2-1; TRBD2 agrees at 10 bases. CDR3 length: 15 amino acids. The trim removed 7 bases at V and 0 bases at J, leaving 4 bases unmatched. Per germline, CDR1 SGDLS and CDR2 YYNGEE. This CDR3 is CASGASGGSYNEQFF. For the CDR3, the DNA is TGTGCCAGCGGTGCTAGCGGGGGCTCCTACAATGAGCAGTTCTTC.

The rearrangement uses TRBV7-8 and TRBJ2-1; 8 bases agree with TRBD2. J lost 1 base, V lost 3 bases, and 2 bases had no gene match. The CDR3 consists of 15 residues. The germline CDR1 and CDR2 sequences are SGHVS and FQNEAQ. As DNA, the CDR3 is TGTGCCAGCAGCTTCTTAGCGGGATCCTACAATGAGCAGTTCTTC. Translation gives CASSFLAGSYNEQFF. The complete variable domain, with remaining parts taken from reference TRBV7-8 and TRBJ2-1, reads GAGVSQSPRYKVAKRGQDVALRCDPISGHVSLFWYQQALGQGPEFLTYFQNEAQLDKSGLPSDRFFAERPEGSVSTLKIQRTQQEDSAVYLCASSFLAGSYNEQFFGPGTRLTVL.

In its sample, this clone was seen a few times. The J gene is TRBJ1-2, the V gene TRBV6-1, with D perhaps matching TRBD1 (6 bases). Germline V CDR1 and CDR2: MNHNS, SASEGT. V lost 5 bases, J lost 2 bases, and 12 bases lay in between. CDR3 length: 14 amino acids. The CDR3 reads CASSWDTGNYGYTF. CDR3 bases: TGTGCCAGCAGTTGGGACACTGGGAACTATGGCTACACCTTC.

This clone was observed once. V gene TRBV5-1 combines with J gene TRBJ2-7; 11 bases agree with TRBD2. There are 15 residues in the CDR3. V dropped 3 bases and J dropped 3; count of bases not matched to a gene: 5. Germline V lookup: CDR1 SGHRS, CDR2 YFSETQ. CDR3 sequence: CASSSSSGRLYEQYF. The DNA of the CDR3 is TGCGCCAGCAGCTCGTCTAGCGGGAGGCTCTACGAGCAGTACTTC.

The genes are TRBV5-1 and TRBJ1-4, with 7 bases identical to TRBD1. CDR1 is SGHRS, CDR2 YFSETQ, per germline. The CDR3 covers 15 residues. With 2 bases clipped from V and 5 bases from J, the junction kept 6 bases outside the gene matches. Here the CDR3 DNA reads TGCGCCAGCAGCTTATGGACAGGACCGAATGAAAAACTGTTTTTT. Protein product: CASSLWTGPNEKLFF.

This clone was found a few times. The V gene is TRBV5-1, the J gene TRBJ2-5; 10 nucleotides agree with TRBD2. V shed 6 bases, J shed 3 bases, and the junction held 11 bases outside the gene matches. The CDR3 spans 16 residues. The germline V gene has CDR1 SGHRS and CDR2 YFSETQ. DNA for the CDR3: TGCGCCAGCACCGGGGAGGGACTAGCGTTGAAAGAGACCCAGTACTTC. Amino acid sequence: CASTGEGLALKETQYF.

V and J are TRBV19 and TRBJ2-3, with D perhaps TRBD2 (6 bases). The V end was cut by 3 bases, the J end by 1 base, with 11 bases between. Germline loops: CDR1 LNHDA, CDR2 SQIVND (reference sequence). The CDR3 loop spans 15 amino acids. The CDR3 sequence: CASSILTSGTDTQYF. The DNA of the CDR3 is TGTGCCAGTAGTATCCTGACTAGTGGCACAGATACGCAGTATTTT.

The V and J genes are TRBV6-6 and TRBJ2-5, with D possibly being TRBD1 (6 bases). This CDR3 contains 14 residues. Trimming stripped 10 bases from V and 2 bases from J, with 17 bases between. Germline V lookup: CDR1 MNHNY, CDR2 SVGAGI (reference sequence). This CDR3 reads CATCLGQSQETQYF. The CDR3 region has the DNA TGTGCCACCTGTCTCGGACAGTCACAAGAGACCCAGTACTTC.

The J gene is TRBJ1-1, the V gene TRBV5-6, with D unclear. Per the germline V gene, CDR1 is SGHDT and CDR2 is YYEEEE. V shed 1 base and J shed 1 base, with 2 bases lying between them. This CDR3 comprises 12 residues. The CDR3: CASSLRNTEAFF. CDR3 nucleotides: TGTGCCAGCAGCTTGCGGAACACTGAAGCTTTCTTT. Full variable domain (missing parts from reference TRBV5-6 and TRBJ1-1): DAGVTQSPTHLIKTRGQQVTLRCSPKSGHDTVSWYQQALGQGPQFIFQYYEEEERQRGNFPDRFSGHQFPNYSSELNVNALLLGDSALYLCASSLRNTEAFFGQGTRLTVV.

CDR3 DNA: TGTGCCAGCAGCTCTACTAGCGGGAGTACCGGGGAGCTGTTTTTT. Protein: CASSSTSGSTGELFF. The chain is built from TRBV7-6 and TRBJ2-2, with 11 positions matching TRBD2. There are 15 residues in the CDR3. CDR1 SGHVS and CDR2 FNYEAQ come from the germline V gene. V lost 4 bases to trimming and J lost 5 bases; unmatched junction nucleotides: 3.

The rearrangement links TRBV15 to TRBJ1-2, with a weak D call TRBD1 (6 bases). V was cut by 2 bases and J by 4 bases, with 17 bases left in between. Germline V gene sequence: CDR1 LNHNV, CDR2 YYDKDF (reference sequence). This CDR3 contains 16 residues. In DNA form, the CDR3 reads TGTGCCACCAGCAGACCTGACAGGAATTCTTTCTATGGCTACACCTTC. Translation: CATSRPDRNSFYGYTF.

V and J are TRBV7-3 and TRBJ2-1; 8 bases align to TRBD2. Germline loops: CDR1 SGHTA, CDR2 FQGTGA. This CDR3 spans 15 amino acids. The trim removed 5 bases at V and 13 bases at J, leaving 16 bases unmatched. CDR3 residues: CASSPNWLSGGNQFF. The CDR3 DNA is TGTGCCAGCAGCCCAAACTGGCTATCGGGGGGGAATCAGTTCTTC.

This clone was picked up many times. The V gene is TRBV18, the J gene TRBJ2-7; D is uncertain. Germline CDR1 and CDR2: KGHSH and LQKENI. The CDR3 has 13 amino acids. Trimming stripped 2 bases from V and 7 bases from J, with 12 bases between. CDR3 region: CASSPTTTSEQYF. CDR3 nucleotide sequence: TGTGCCAGCTCACCAACCACCACGAGTGAGCAGTACTTC.

This clone was counted a few times. This chain connects TRBV18 to TRBJ2-1; D is possibly TRBD2 (5 bases). This CDR3 contains 15 residues. CDR1 is KGHSH, CDR2 LQKENI, per germline. Trimming removed 0 bases from V and 0 bases from J, with 6 bases in between. The CDR3 DNA is TGTGCCAGCTCACCACCCGGGATCTCCTACAATGAGCAGTTCTTC. Amino acids: CASSPPGISYNEQFF.